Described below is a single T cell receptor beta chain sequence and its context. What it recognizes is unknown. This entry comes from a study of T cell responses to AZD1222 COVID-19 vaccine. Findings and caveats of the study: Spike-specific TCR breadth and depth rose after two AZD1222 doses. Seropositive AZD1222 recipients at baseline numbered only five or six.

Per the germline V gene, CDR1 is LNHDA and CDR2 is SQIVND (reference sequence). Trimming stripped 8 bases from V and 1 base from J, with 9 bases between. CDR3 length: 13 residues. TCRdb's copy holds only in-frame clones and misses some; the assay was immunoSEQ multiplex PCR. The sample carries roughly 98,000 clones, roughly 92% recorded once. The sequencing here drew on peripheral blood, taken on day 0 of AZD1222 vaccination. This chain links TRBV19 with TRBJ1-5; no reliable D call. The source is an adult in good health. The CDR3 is CASVDRSNQPQHF. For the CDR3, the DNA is TGTGCCAGTGTCGACCGGAGCAATCAGCCCCAGCATTTT.